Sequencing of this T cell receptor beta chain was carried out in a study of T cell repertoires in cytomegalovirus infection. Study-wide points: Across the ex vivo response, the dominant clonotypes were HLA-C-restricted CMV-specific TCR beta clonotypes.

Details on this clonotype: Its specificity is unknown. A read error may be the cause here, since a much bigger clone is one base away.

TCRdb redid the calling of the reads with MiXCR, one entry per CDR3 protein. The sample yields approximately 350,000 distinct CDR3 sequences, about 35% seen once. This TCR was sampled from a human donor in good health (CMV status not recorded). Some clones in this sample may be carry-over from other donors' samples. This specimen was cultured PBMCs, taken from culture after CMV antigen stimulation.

The CDR3: CASSPPGQDYNEQFF. CDR3 DNA sequence: TGTGCCAGCAGCCCACCGGGACAGGACTACAATGAGCAGTTCTTC. The chain is built from TRBV7-8 and TRBJ2-1; 8 nucleotides agree with TRBD1. The CDR3 contains 15 residues. Germline trimming cut 5 bases from V and 3 bases from J; bases unmatched to any gene: 6. Germline CDR1 SGHVS, CDR2 FQNEAQ.